The entry that follows covers one T cell receptor beta chain sequence. The antigen is not known. The study sampled nominally healthy donors, though unrecorded immune exposures were likely. This specimen belongs to a study of cytomegalovirus exposure and HLA in healthy donors. About the study: As an earlier analysis found, roughly 170 million T cells yielded approximately 110 million unique TCR beta sequences. The study's findings and limits: Across donors, presence/absence analyses took sequencing depth to be roughly uniform.

Primers included in the PCR were 60 Vbeta and 13 Jbeta primers. Assay used: immunoSEQ multiplex PCR; TCRdb lists only in-frame clones, some missing. Among about 180,000 clones, roughly 77% were seen once, and the ten largest hold 1.5% to 2%. This TCR was sampled from a woman in her 30s in good health and CMV-seronegative. Sequencing was carried out using PBMCs.

This CDR3 is CASSWGVEETQYF. In nucleotides, the CDR3 is TGTGCCAGCAGCTGGGGGGTGGAGGAGACCCAGTACTTC. This chain links TRBV28 with TRBJ2-5, with D maybe TRBD2 (6 bases). This CDR3 spans 13 amino acids. Germline values: CDR1 MDHEN, CDR2 SYDVKM. V gave up 6 bases and J gave up 5 bases, with 13 bases separating them.